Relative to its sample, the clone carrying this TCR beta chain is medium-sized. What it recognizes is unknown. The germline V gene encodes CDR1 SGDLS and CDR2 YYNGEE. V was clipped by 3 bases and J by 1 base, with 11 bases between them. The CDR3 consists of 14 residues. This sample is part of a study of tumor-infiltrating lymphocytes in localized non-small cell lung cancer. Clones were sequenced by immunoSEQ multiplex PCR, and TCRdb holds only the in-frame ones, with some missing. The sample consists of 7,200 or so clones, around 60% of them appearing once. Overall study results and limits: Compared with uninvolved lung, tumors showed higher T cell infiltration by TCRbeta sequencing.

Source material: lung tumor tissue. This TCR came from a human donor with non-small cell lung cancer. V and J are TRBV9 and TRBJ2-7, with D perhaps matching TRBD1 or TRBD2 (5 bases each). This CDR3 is CASSGRDGSYEQYF. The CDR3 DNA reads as TGTGCCAGCAGCGGTAGGGACGGTTCCTACGAGCAGTACTTC.